This T cell receptor beta chain was identified during a study of T cell repertoires in cytomegalovirus infection (dated by TCRdb to the late 2010s). Describing the broader study: The HLA type of each donor mattered for the analysis, because public TCR beta signatures pointed to carriage of CMV infection along with the matching HLA type.

For sequencing, an Illumina HiSeq 1500 was employed. TCRdb applied fastp at Q25 and MiXCR to the public reads, then kept only in-frame beta chains. Every entry covers one CDR3 protein and lists the most common genes and DNA from its rows. Here the sample has hundreds of thousands of distinct CDR3 sequences; under 20% occur a single time. Around 12% of the sample comes from the top ten. This clonotype was recorded a few times. What antigen it recognizes has not been identified. Base quality data are lacking; no much larger clone is found one base away. V lost 8 bases and J lost 1 base; the stretch between them is 15 bases long. From the cysteine through the phenylalanine, the CDR3 covers 14 amino acids. The CDR3 DNA has 42 bases and is translated from base 1. Results the study describes overall, beyond this receptor: The ex vivo response was dominated by HLA-C-restricted CMV-specific TCR beta clonotypes, and the single most frequent clonotype in two of eight donors was supplied by these HLA-C-restricted clonotypes. In both this cohort and an independent cohort of a few hundred donors, the cumulative frequency of public TCR beta family members distinguished carriers of CMV infection plus the relevant HLA type.

Here the chain combines TRBV12-3 or TRBV12-4 and TRBJ2-7; the D gene cannot be resolved reliably. The clonotype originates from a human donor in good health (CMV status not recorded). Some clones in this sample may be carry-over from other donors' samples. Source material: PBMCs. The DNA sequence is given as TGTGCCAGCTCCTCCGCCACCCAATCCTACGAGCAGTACTTC. Translated, this gives CASSSATQSYEQYF.